This TCR beta chain came from a study of blood T cell repertoires in COVID-19. The authors' processing: Reference gene primer amplification in the assay estimated nucleated cell counts. Repertoires were generated with immunoSEQ multiplex PCR, while TCRdb's copy carries only in-frame clones and drops some. D and trimming come from the DNA, and the V and J calls and clone size come from that table. The sample has approximately 310,000 clones, about 89% seen once. CDR1 and CDR2 (germline): MNHEY, SVGEGT. The CDR3 loop spans 13 amino acids. The junction had 6 bases not matched to a gene; V was cut back by 6 bases and J by 10 bases. This clone was observed a single time.

The source material was peripheral blood. The sequence was obtained from a woman aged 45-59 years who had recovered from COVID-19. The chain has TRBV6-2 or TRBV6-3 and TRBJ1-6; TRBD1 matches 7 bases. CDR3 sequence: CASSDRDRSPLHF. The CDR3 DNA is TGTGCCAGCAGCGACAGGGATAGATCACCCCTCCACTTT.